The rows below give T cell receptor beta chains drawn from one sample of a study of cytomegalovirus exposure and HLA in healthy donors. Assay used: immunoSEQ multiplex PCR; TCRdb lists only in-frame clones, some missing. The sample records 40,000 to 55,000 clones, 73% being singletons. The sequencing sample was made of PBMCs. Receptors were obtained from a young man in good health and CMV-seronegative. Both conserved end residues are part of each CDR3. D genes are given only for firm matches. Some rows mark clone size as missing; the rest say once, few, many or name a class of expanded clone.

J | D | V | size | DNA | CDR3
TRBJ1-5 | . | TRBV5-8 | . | TGTGCCAGCACAATCGAGGTCCTACAGCCCCAGCATTTT | CASTIEVLQPQHF
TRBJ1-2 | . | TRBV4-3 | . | TGCGCCAGCAGCCAAGGGCAGCGATATGGCTACACCTTC | CASSQGQRYGYTF
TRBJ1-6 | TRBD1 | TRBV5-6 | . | TGTGCCAGCAGCTTCAGTCCGGACAGGAACAATTCACCCCTCCACTTT | CASSFSPDRNNSPLHF
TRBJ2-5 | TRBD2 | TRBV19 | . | TGTGCCAGTAGTCGACTAGCGGGAGTCGTGGAGACCCAGTACTTC | CASSRLAGVVETQYF
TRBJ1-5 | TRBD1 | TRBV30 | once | TGTGCCTGGAGTGCCGGACAGGGTGTGCAGCCCCAGCATTTT | CAWSAGQGVQPQHF
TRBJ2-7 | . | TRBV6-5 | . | TGTGCCAGCAGTTACTCCCACAGCTCCTACGAGCAGTACTTC | CASSYSHSSYEQYF
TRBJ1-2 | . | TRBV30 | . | TGTGCCTGGAGGCAGACAAGGGGGAACACCTTC | CAWRQTRGNTF
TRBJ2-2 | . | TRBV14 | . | TGTGCCAGCAGCCAAGCCGGGGGACCCACCGGGGAGCTGTTTTTT | CASSQAGGPTGELFF
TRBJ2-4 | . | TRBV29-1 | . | TGCAGCGTTTGGGGGGGGCCGTCAGGGTCCGCAGCCAAAAACATTCAGTACTTC | CSVWGGPSGSAAKNIQYF
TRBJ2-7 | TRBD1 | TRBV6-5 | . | TGTGCCAGCAGTTATTCCGGGACAGGGGGCTGGTACGAGCAGTACTTC | CASSYSGTGGWYEQYF
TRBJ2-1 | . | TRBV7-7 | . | TGTGCTAGCAGCTTGGCGGGGACCAATGAGCAGTTCTTC | CASSLAGTNEQFF
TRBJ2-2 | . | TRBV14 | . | TGTGCCAGCAGCCAAAATTTGGTTAGGAACACCGGGGAGCTGTTTTTT | CASSQNLVRNTGELFF
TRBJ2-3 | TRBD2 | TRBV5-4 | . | TGTGCCAGCAGCTACCTAGCGGACACAGATACGCAGTATTTT | CASSYLADTDTQYF
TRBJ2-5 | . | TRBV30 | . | TGTGCCTGGAGTGGGGGGCGGGGGCAAGAGACCCAGTACTTC | CAWSGGRGQETQYF
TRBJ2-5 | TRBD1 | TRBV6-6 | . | TGTGCCAGCAGTTTGGACAGGAGGCAAGAGACCCAGTACTTC | CASSLDRRQETQYF
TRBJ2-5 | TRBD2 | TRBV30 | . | TGTGCCTGGAGTGGAGGGGAGGGCCTGGGTACAGGGACCCAGTACTTC | CAWSGGEGLGTGTQYF
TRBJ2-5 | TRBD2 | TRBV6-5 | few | TGTGCCAGCAGTTACTCGGGGACTAGCGGGAGTGAGACCCAGTACTTC | CASSYSGTSGSETQYF
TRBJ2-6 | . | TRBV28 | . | TGTGCCAGCAACGGACAGTCCAACTCTGGGGCCAACGTCCTGACTTTC | CASNGQSNSGANVLTF
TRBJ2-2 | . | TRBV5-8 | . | TGTGCCAGCAGCTTGGACGGGGCCGGGGAGCTGTTTTTT | CASSLDGAGELFF
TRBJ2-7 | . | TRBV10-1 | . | TGCGCCAGCAACCGAAAGGAACAGTGGGGAGGCGAGCAGTACTTC | CASNRKEQWGGEQYF
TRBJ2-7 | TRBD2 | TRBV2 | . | TGTGCCAGCAGTGAAGAATCAGCGGGGGAGCAGTACTTC | CASSEESAGEQYF
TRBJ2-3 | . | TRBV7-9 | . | TGTGCCAGCAAGAGGGGAGCGGGAGATACGCAGTATTTT | CASKRGAGDTQYF
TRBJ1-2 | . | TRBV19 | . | TGTGCCAGTCTGGATCTCGGAGGGGACTATGGCTACACCTTC | CASLDLGGDYGYTF
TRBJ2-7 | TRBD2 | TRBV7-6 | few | TGTGCCAGCAGCTTAGCTCAGGCCGGGACTAGCGCCTCCTACGAGCAGTACTTC | CASSLAQAGTSASYEQYF
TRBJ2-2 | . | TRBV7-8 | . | TGTGCCAGCAGCTTAGTCTCCGGGGAGCTGTTTTTT | CASSLVSGELFF
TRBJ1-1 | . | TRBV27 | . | TGTGCCAGCAGACCCTCTGGGCAGAACACTGAAGCTTTCTTT | CASRPSGQNTEAFF
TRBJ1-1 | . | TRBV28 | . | TGTGCCAGCACCCAGAGGACAGTCTGGGACACTGAAGCTTTCTTT | CASTQRTVWDTEAFF
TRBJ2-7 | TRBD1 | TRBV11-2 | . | TGTGCCAGCAGCTTAGCCGGGACAGCCCCCTACGAGCAGTACTTC | CASSLAGTAPYEQYF
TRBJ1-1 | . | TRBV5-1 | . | TGCGCCAGCACAGACACTAACACTGAAGCTTTCTTT | CASTDTNTEAFF
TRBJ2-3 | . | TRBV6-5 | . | TGTGCCAGCAGTGCCCCAGCGTCTAGCACAGATACGCAGTATTTT | CASSAPASSTDTQYF
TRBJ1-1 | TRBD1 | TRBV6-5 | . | TGTGCCAGCAGTTACGGCTCAGGGGGCCACACTGAAGCTTTCTTT | CASSYGSGGHTEAFF
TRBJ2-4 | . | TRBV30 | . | TGTGCCTGGAGCGGGGTAGCCAAAAACATTCAGTACTTC | CAWSGVAKNIQYF
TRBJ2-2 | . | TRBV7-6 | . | TGTGCCAGCAGCTTACGGTTTGACAGGGAGCTGTTTTTT | CASSLRFDRELFF
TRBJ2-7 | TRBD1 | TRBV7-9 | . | TGTGCCAGCAGAAGCACACAGGGGGCTCTGGACGAGCAGTACTTC | CASRSTQGALDEQYF
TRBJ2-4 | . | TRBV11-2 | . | TGTGCCAGCAGCTCCGTAGCCGGAACTAAAAACATTCAGTACTTC | CASSSVAGTKNIQYF
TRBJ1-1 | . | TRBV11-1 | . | TGTGCCAGCAGCTTAGTGGCCAGGGAAGCTTTCTTT | CASSLVAREAFF
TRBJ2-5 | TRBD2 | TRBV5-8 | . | TGTGCCAGCAGCCGAACTAGCGAACAAGAGACCCAGTACTTC | CASSRTSEQETQYF
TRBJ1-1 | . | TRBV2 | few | TGTGCCAGCAGCCTCCATATAGGGACTGCTGGCACTGAAGCTTTCTTT | CASSLHIGTAGTEAFF
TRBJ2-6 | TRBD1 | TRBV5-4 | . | TGTGCCAGCAGCTTGAGCGACAGGGGCAGCTCTGGGGCCAACGTCCTGACTTTC | CASSLSDRGSSGANVLTF
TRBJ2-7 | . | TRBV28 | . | TGTGCCAGCAGCCAAGCGGGCTACGAGCAGTACTTC | CASSQAGYEQYF
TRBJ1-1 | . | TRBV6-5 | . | TGTGCCAGCGATGCAGGGGTGGGCACTGAAGCTTTCTTT | CASDAGVGTEAFF
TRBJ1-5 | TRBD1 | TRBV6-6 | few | TGTGCCAGCAGACGGGACAGGGTGCAGCCCCAGCATTTT | CASRRDRVQPQHF
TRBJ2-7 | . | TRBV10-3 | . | TGTGCCATCAGTGGGGCTGGATCCCCCTCCTACGAGCAGTACTTC | CAISGAGSPSYEQYF
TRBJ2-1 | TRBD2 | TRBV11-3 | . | TGTGCCAGCAGCTTAGTACTAGCGGACTACAATGAGCAGTTCTTC | CASSLVLADYNEQFF
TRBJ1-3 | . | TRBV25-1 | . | TGTGCCAGCAGTGAAGGGACATTCAGCTCTGGAAACACCATATATTTT | CASSEGTFSSGNTIYF
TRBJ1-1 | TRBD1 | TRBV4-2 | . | TGTGCCAGCAGCCCGGGACAGGGGGCGCTGAACACTGAAGCTTTCTTT | CASSPGQGALNTEAFF
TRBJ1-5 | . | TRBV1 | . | TGCACCAGCAGCCCCTACAGTGGCCAGCCCCAGCATTTT | CTSSPYSGQPQHF
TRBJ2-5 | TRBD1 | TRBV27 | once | TGTGCCAGCAGTGAGGACAGGGAGGAGACCCAGTACTTC | CASSEDREETQYF
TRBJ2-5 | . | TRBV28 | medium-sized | TGTGCCAGCAGTTCCTCAGGGAAACAGTTGGTGGAGACCCAGTACTTC | CASSSSGKQLVETQYF
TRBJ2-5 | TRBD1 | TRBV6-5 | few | TGTGCCAGCAGTTGGGGACAGTACCAAGAGACCCAGTACTTC | CASSWGQYQETQYF
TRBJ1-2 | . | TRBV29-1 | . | TGCAGCGTTGTGAGGGAGGGTGGCTACACCTTC | CSVVREGGYTF
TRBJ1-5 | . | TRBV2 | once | TGTGCCAGCAAGCGGGAACAAATCAATCAGCCCCAGCATTTT | CASKREQINQPQHF
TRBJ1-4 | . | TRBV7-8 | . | TGTGCCAGCAGCTCTGACTCGACAGGCGGATCAAGAAAACTGTTTTTT | CASSSDSTGGSRKLFF
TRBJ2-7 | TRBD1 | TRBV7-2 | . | TGTGCCAGCAGCCCCGGACAGGGCAACCCCTCTTGGGAGCAGTACTTC | CASSPGQGNPSWEQYF
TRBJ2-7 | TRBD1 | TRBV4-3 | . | TGCGCCAGCAGCCAGTATCCGGGACAGGCCTACGAGCAGTACTTC | CASSQYPGQAYEQYF
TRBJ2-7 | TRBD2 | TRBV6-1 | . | TGTGCCAGCAGTCGGACTAGCGGGAATTACGAGCAGTACTTC | CASSRTSGNYEQYF
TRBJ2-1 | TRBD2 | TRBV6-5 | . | TGTGCCAGCAGGGGGACTAGCGGTGGCAATGAGCAGTTCTTC | CASRGTSGGNEQFF
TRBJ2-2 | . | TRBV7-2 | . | TGTGCCAGCACCCGATCCCGGGTGGGGGAGCTGTTTTTT | CASTRSRVGELFF
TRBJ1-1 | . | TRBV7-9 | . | TGTGCCAGCAGCCCAACTTCCGGTATTCATGAAGCTTTCTTT | CASSPTSGIHEAFF
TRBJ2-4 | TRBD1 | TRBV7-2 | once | TGTGCCAGCAGCTCGAGCAATAACAGGGGGGACATTCAGTACTTC | CASSSSNNRGDIQYF